This T cell receptor (beta chain) was sequenced in a study of blood T cell repertoires in COVID-19. Study-level background: Material from acute and convalescent COVID-19 was sourced from the United States, Italy and Spain.

Authors' methods: How many nucleated cells were present was estimated from reference gene primer amplification. Assay used: immunoSEQ multiplex PCR; TCRdb lists only in-frame clones, some missing. V, J and clone size derive from that table, while D and trimming were established from the DNA sequence. In the table there are under 300,000 clones, 82% of which are singletons. The receptor comes from a woman between 55 and 75 years old with active or convalescent COVID-19. The sequenced sample consisted of peripheral blood.

CDR3 sequence (DNA): TGTGCCAGCAGCTTTGGCGGGGGGGCCGTCGGTGAGACCCAGTACTTC. It codes for CASSFGGGAVGETQYF. The chain links TRBV5-4 to TRBJ2-5; 9 bases line up with TRBD2. This CDR3 is built from 16 residues. With V trimmed by 2 bases and J by 5 bases, 10 bases remained unmatched. Germline V gene sequence: CDR1 SGHNT, CDR2 YYREEE (reference sequence). Filled out from reference TRBV5-4 and TRBJ2-5, the complete variable domain reads ETGVTQSPTHLIKTRGQQVTLRCSSQSGHNTVSWYQQALGQGPQFIFQYYREEENGRGNFPPRFSGLQFPNYSSELNVNALELDDSALYLCASSFGGGAVGETQYFGPGTRLLVL.